This TCR beta chain came from a study of blood T cell repertoires in COVID-19. Trimming removed 0 bases at V and 0 bases at J, with 7 bases between. This CDR3 is built from 15 residues. The germline gives CDR1 SGHDT, CDR2 YYEEEE. TCRdb's copy holds only in-frame clones and misses some; the assay was immunoSEQ multiplex PCR. Found here are 150,000 to 200,000 clones, approximately 85% of them singletons; the top ten hold roughly 9.6%. To note about this clone: The sample contains more than one DNA sequence encoding this CDR3.

This clonotype was obtained from a man aged 60 to 69 with active or convalescent COVID-19. The chain carries TRBV5-6 and TRBJ1-5; D remains unclear. Sample: peripheral blood. The CDR3 region is CASSLGGYSNQPQHF. CDR3 coding DNA: TGTGCCAGCAGCTTGGGCGGCTATAGCAATCAGCCCCAGCATTTT.